This T cell receptor (beta chain) is drawn from a study of blood T cell repertoires in COVID-19. Across the whole study: Samples of COVID-19 (acute and convalescent) were obtained from the United States, Italy and Spain. The cDNA or gDNA used as material had been derived from T cells, B-cell-depleted T cells, or PBMCs.

Looked up from germline, CDR1 is MNHEY and CDR2 is SVGAGI. The ends lost 6 bases at V and 11 bases at J; junction bases unmatched: 11. The CDR3 is made up of 13 amino acids. Original methodology: Scientists estimated how many nucleated cells there were by amplifying reference gene primers. The table came from immunoSEQ multiplex PCR; TCRdb's copy has only in-frame clones and leaves some out. V, J and clone size were drawn from that table, and D and trimming were deduced from the DNA. The table lists 120,000 or so clones, 65% to 80% of them singletons. Sequences were obtained from peripheral blood. V gene TRBV6-5 combines with J gene TRBJ1-1; 8 nucleotides match TRBD1. This TCR derives from a man aged 45-65 years with acute or convalescent COVID-19. This CDR3 reads CASSPTGGVAAFF. In nucleotides, the CDR3 is TGTGCCAGCAGCCCCACAGGGGGGGTTGCTGCTTTCTTT.